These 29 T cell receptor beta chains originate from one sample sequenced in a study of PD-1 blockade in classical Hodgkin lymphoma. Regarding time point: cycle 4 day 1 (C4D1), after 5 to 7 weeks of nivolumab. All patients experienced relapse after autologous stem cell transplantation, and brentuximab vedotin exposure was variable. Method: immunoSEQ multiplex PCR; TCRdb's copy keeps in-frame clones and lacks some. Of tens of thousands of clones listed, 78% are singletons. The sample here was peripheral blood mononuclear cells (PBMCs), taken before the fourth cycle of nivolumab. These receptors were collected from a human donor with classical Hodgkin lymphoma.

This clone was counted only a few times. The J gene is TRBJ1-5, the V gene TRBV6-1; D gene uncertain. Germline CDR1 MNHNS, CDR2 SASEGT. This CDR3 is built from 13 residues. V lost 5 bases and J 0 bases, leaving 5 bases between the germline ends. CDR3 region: CASSINSNQPQHF. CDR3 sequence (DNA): TGTGCCAGCAGTATAAATAGCAATCAGCCCCAGCATTTT.

The CDR3 sequence: CAWRAGLAVPYEQYF. The DNA of the CDR3 is TGTGCCTGGAGAGCAGGACTAGCGGTACCCTACGAGCAGTACTTC. This chain connects TRBV30 to TRBJ2-7; 10 bases agree with TRBD2. With 3 bases clipped from V and 2 bases from J, the junction kept 7 bases outside the gene matches. The CDR3 contains 15 residues. Germline V CDR1 and CDR2: GTSNPN, SVGIG (reference sequence).

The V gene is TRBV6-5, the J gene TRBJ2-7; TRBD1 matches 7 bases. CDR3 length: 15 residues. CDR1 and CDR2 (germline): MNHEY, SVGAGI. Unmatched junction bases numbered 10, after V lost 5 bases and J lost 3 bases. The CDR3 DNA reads TGTGCCAGCAGTCGAACGGCCGGGACAGTCTACGAGCAGTACTTC. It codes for CASSRTAGTVYEQYF.

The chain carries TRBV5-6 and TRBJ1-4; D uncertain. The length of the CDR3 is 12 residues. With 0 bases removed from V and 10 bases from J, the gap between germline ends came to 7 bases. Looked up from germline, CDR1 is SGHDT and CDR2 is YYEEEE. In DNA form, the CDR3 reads TGTGCCAGCAGCTTGGTCCCAGGAAAACTGTTTTTT. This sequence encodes CASSLVPGKLFF.

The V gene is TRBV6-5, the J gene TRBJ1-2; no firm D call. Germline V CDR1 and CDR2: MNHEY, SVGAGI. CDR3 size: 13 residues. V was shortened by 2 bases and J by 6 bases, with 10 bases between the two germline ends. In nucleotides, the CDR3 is TGTGCCAGCAGTTACCGCGCTGGGCATGGCTACACCTTC. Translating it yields CASSYRAGHGYTF.

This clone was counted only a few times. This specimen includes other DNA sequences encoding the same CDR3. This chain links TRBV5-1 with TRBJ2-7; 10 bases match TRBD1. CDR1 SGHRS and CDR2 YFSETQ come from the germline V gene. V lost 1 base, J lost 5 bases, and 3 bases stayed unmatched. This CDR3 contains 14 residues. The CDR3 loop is CASSLFGTGDEQYF. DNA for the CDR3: TGCGCCAGCAGCTTGTTTGGGACAGGGGACGAGCAGTACTTC.

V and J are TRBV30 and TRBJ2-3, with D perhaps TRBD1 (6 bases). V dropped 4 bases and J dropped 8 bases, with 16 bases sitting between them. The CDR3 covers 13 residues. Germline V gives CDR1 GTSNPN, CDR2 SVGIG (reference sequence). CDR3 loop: CAWTPGQQGTQYF. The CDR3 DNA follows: TGTGCCTGGACCCCGGGTCAACAGGGTACGCAGTATTTT.

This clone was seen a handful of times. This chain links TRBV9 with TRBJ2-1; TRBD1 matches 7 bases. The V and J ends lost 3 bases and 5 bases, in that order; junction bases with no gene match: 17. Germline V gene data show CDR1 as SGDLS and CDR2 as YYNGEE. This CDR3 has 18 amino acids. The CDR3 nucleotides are TGTGCCAGCAGCGACTCCCTCTTAGAGGGGGCAGGGCACAATGAGCAGTTCTTC. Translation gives CASSDSLLEGAGHNEQFF.

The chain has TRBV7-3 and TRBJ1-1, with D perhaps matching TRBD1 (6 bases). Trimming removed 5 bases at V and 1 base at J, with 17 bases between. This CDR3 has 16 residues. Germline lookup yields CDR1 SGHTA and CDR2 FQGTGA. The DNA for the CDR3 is TGTGCCAGCAGCCCCACCCTGGTCAGGGGGAACACTGAAGCTTTCTTT. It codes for CASSPTLVRGNTEAFF.

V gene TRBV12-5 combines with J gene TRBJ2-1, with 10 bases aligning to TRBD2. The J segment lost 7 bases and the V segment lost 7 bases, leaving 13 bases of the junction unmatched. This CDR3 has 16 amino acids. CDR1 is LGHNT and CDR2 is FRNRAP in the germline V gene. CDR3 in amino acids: CASATTQRGGLNEQFF. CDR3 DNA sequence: TGTGCTAGTGCCACGACTCAGCGGGGGGGCTTAAATGAGCAGTTCTTC.

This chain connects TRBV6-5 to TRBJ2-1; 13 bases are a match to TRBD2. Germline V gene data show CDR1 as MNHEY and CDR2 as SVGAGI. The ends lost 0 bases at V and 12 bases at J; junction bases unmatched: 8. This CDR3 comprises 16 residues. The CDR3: CASSYSTSGRAQGQFF. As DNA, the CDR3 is TGTGCCAGCAGTTACTCCACTAGCGGGAGGGCCCAGGGGCAGTTCTTC.

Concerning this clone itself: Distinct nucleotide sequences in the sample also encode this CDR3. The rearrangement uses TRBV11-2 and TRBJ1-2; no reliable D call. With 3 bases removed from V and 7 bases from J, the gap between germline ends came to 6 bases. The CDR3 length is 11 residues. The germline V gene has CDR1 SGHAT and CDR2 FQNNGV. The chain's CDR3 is CASSFLGGYTF. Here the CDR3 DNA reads TGTGCCAGCAGCTTTTTAGGTGGCTACACCTTC.

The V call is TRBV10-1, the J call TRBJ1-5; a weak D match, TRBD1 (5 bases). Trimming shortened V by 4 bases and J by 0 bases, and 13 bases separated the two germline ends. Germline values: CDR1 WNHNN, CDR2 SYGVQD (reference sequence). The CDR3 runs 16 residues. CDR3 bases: TGCGCCAGCAGTGGGGGGGACCCCCATAGCAATCAGCCCCAGCATTTT. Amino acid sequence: CASSGGDPHSNQPQHF.

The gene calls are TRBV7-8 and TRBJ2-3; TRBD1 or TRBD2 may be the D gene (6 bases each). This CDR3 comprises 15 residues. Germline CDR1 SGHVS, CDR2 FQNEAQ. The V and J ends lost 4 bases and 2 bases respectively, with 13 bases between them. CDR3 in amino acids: CASSSGALFTDTQYF. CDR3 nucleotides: TGTGCCAGCAGCTCGGGGGCCCTTTTCACAGATACGCAGTATTTT.

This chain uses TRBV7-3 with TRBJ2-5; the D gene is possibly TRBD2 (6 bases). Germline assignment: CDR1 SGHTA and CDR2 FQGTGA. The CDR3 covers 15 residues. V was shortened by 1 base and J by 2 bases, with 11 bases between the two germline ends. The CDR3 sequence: CASSLMDGRQETQYF. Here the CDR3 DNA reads TGTGCCAGCAGCTTAATGGACGGGAGACAAGAGACCCAGTACTTC.

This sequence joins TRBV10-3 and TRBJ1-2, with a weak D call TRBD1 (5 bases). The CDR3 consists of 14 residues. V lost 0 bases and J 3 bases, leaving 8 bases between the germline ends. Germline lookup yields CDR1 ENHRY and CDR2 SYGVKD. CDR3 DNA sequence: TGTGCCATCAGTGAGTCAGGGACCGACTATGGCTACACCTTC. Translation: CAISESGTDYGYTF.

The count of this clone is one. DNA for the CDR3: TGTGCCAGCAGCTTAAGGGCGCGACTAGTCCCCCACACCGGGGAGCTGTTTTTT. Protein: CASSLRARLVPHTGELFF. The J gene is TRBJ2-2, the V gene TRBV7-3; D is possibly TRBD2 (6 bases). CDR1 is SGHTA and CDR2 is FQGTGA in the germline V gene. The CDR3 has 18 amino acids. V lost 1 base, J lost 3 bases, and 18 bases lay in between. The variable domain in full, completed from reference TRBV7-3 and TRBJ2-2, reads GAGVSQTPSNKVTEKGKYVELRCDPISGHTALYWYRQSLGQGPEFLIYFQGTGAADDSGLPNDRFFAVRPEGSVSTLKIQRTERGDSAVYLCASSLRARLVPHTGELFFGEGSRLTVL.

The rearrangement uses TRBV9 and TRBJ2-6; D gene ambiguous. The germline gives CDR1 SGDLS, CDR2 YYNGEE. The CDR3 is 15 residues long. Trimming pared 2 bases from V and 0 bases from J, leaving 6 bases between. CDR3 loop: CASSVLPSGANVLTF. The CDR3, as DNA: TGTGCCAGCAGCGTCCTCCCCTCTGGGGCCAACGTCCTGACTTTC.

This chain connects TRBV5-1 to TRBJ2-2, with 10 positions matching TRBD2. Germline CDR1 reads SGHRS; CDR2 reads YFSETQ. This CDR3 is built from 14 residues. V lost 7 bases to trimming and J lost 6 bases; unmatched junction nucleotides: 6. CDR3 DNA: TGCGCCAGCCAAAGCGGGGGGGCCGCCGGGGAGCTGTTTTTT. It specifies CASQSGGAAGELFF.

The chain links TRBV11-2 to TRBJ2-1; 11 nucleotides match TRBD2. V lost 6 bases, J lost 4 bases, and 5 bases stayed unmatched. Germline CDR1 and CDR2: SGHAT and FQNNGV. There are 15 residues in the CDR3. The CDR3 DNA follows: TGTGCCAGCAGGTCACTAGCGGGGGTATACAATGAGCAGTTCTTC. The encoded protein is CASRSLAGVYNEQFF.

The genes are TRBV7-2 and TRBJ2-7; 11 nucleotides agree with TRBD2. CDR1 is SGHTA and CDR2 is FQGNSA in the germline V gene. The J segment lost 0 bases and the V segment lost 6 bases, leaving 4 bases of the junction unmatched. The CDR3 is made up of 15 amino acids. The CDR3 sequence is CASRSGTSGSYEQYF. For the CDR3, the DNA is TGTGCCAGCAGATCCGGGACTAGCGGCTCCTACGAGCAGTACTTC.

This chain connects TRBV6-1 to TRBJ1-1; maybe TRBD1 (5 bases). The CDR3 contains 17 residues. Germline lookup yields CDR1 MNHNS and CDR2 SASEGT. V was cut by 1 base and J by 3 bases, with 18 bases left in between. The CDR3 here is CASSEGAGRPRDTEAFF. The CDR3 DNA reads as TGTGCCAGCAGTGAAGGCGCAGGGAGGCCGAGGGACACTGAAGCTTTCTTT.

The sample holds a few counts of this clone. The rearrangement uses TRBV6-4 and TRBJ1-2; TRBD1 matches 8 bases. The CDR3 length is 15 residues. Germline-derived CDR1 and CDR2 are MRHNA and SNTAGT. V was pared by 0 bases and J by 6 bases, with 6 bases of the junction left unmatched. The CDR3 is CASSDSLGQGNGYTF. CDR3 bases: TGTGCCAGCAGTGACTCGTTAGGACAGGGTAATGGCTACACCTTC.

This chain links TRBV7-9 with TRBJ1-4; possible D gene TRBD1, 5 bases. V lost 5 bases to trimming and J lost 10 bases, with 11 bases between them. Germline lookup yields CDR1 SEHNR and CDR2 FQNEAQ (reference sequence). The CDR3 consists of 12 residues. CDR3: CASSNDSGKLFF. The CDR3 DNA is TGTGCCAGCAGCAACGACAGCGGAAAACTGTTTTTT.

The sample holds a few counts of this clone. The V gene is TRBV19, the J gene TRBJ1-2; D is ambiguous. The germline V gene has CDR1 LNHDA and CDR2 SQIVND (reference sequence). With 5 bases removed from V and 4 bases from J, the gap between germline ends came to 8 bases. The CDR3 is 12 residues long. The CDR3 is CASSWPAYGYTF. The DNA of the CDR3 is TGTGCCAGTAGTTGGCCAGCCTATGGCTACACCTTC.

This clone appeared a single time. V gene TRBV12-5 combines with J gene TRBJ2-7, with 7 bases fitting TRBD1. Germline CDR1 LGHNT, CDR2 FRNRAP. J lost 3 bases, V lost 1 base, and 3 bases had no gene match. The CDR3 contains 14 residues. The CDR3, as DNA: TGTGCTAGTGGTTTGGGTGGGACAGTCTACGAGCAGTACTTC. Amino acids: CASGLGGTVYEQYF.

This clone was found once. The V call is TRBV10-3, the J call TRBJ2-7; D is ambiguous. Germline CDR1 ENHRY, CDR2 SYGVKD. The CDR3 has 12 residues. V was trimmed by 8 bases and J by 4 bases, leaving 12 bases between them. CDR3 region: CAIGDRLYEQYF. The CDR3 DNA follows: TGTGCCATCGGGGATAGGCTATACGAGCAGTACTTC.

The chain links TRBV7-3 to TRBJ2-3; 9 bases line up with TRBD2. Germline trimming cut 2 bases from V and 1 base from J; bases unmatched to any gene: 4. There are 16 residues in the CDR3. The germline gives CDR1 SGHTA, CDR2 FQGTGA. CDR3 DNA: TGTGCCAGCAGCTTAGGTAGCGGGAGAGGCACAGATACGCAGTATTTT. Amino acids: CASSLGSGRGTDTQYF.

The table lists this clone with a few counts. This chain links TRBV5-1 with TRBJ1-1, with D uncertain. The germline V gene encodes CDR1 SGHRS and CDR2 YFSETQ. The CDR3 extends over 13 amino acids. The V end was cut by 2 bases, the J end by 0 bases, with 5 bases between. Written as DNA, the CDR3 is TGCGCCAGCAGCTTTGTTGTGAACACTGAAGCTTTCTTT. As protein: CASSFVVNTEAFF.